Below are 23 T cell receptor beta chains sequenced from a single sample in a study of cytomegalovirus exposure and HLA in healthy donors. The primer mix had 60 Vbeta and 13 Jbeta primers. Produced via immunoSEQ multiplex PCR; TCRdb's table is partial and in-frame only. The table records approximately 220,000 clones, roughly 87% of them present only once. Sequenced sample: PBMCs. The receptors derive from a man between 35 and 55 years old in good health and CMV-seropositive.

The chain recombines TRBV7-8 with TRBJ1-5; D is ambiguous. V dropped 4 bases and J dropped 4 bases, with 17 bases sitting between them. The CDR3 loop spans 16 amino acids. In germline, CDR1 is SGHVS, CDR2 FQNEAQ. This CDR3 reads CASSSSEVLSNQPQHF. The CDR3 nucleotides are TGTGCCAGCAGCTCCTCGGAGGTCCTTTCGAATCAGCCCCAGCATTTT. Full variable domain (rest looked up from reference TRBV7-8 and TRBJ1-5): GAGVSQSPRYKVAKRGQDVALRCDPISGHVSLFWYQQALGQGPEFLTYFQNEAQLDKSGLPSDRFFAERPEGSVSTLKIQRTQQEDSAVYLCASSSSEVLSNQPQHFGDGTRLSIL.

In this sample, this clone turned up once. The chain couples TRBV9 to TRBJ2-7; tentatively, D is TRBD2 (6 bases). The CDR3 runs 15 residues. The V end lost 0 bases, the J end lost 0 bases, and 10 bases lay between the germline ends. The germline V gene has CDR1 SGDLS and CDR2 YYNGEE. The CDR3 protein is CASSVGAGSSYEQYF. The CDR3 nucleotides are TGTGCCAGCAGCGTAGGGGCGGGAAGCTCCTACGAGCAGTACTTC. Full variable domain (missing parts from reference TRBV9 and TRBJ2-7): DSGVTQTPKHLITATGQRVTLRCSPRSGDLSVYWYQQSLDQGLQFLIQYYNGEERAKGNILERFSAQQFPDLHSELNLSSLELGDSALYFCASSVGAGSSYEQYFGPGTRLTVT.

The rearrangement uses TRBV6-5 and TRBJ1-1; 7 bases are shared with TRBD1. J gave up 6 bases and V 9 bases, and 7 bases lay outside the gene matches. This CDR3 is 12 amino acids long. Germline V gene data show CDR1 as MNHEY and CDR2 as SVGAGI. The CDR3 is CASSKGAAEAFF. CDR3 DNA sequence: TGTGCCAGTTCAAAGGGGGCGGCTGAAGCTTTCTTT.

The chain carries TRBV7-8 and TRBJ2-7, with 8 bases matching TRBD2. V gave up 2 bases and J gave up 5 bases; unmatched junction bases: 8. Germline CDR1 is SGHVS and CDR2 is FQNEAQ. The CDR3 sequence is 15 residues long. CDR3 sequence reads: CASSLITGGRHEQYF. In nucleotides, the CDR3 is TGTGCCAGCAGCTTAATTACGGGAGGGCGGCACGAGCAGTACTTC.

The table lists this clone with a count of one. V gene TRBV29-1 combines with J gene TRBJ2-5; tentative D call: TRBD2 (6 bases). The V and J ends lost 7 bases and 7 bases respectively, with 13 bases between them. The CDR3 contains 11 residues. Germline CDR1 and CDR2: SQVTM and ANQGSEA. The CDR3 region is CSAVRDGTQYF. CDR3 bases: TGCAGCGCTGTGCGGGACGGGACCCAGTACTTC.

The chain is built from TRBV28 and TRBJ2-7, with 7 bases matching TRBD1. The CDR3 runs 16 residues. Per germline, CDR1 MDHEN and CDR2 SYDVKM. Trimming cost V 6 bases and J 3 bases; bases outside gene matches: 14. CDR3 DNA sequence: TGTGCCAGCAGCTCCCTTTACACAGGGGACATCTACGAGCAGTACGTC. Protein sequence: CASSSLYTGDIYEQYV.

This chain links TRBV27 with TRBJ1-1; D is unresolved. Germline CDR1 MNHEY, CDR2 SMNVEV (reference sequence). This CDR3 spans 12 amino acids. Trimming took 6 bases from V and 8 from J, leaving 13 bases between them. The chain's CDR3 is CASREGTSEAFF. CDR3 DNA sequence: TGTGCCAGCAGGGAGGGAACTTCCGAAGCTTTCTTT.

J is TRBJ1-2 and V is TRBV5-1; D is possibly TRBD1 (6 bases). With 0 bases removed from V and 2 bases from J, the gap between germline ends came to 11 bases. This CDR3 comprises 15 residues. Germline assignment: CDR1 SGHRS and CDR2 YFSETQ. The CDR3 bases are TGCGCCAGCAGCTTGGGCAGGGGCTCGAACTATGGCTACACCTTC. Protein product: CASSLGRGSNYGYTF.

The chain joins TRBV10-1 to TRBJ2-5; tentatively, D is TRBD2 (6 bases). The CDR3 sequence is 15 residues long. Per the germline V gene, CDR1 is WNHNN and CDR2 is SYGVQD (reference sequence). The ends were cut back, 2 bases at V and 0 bases at J, with 10 bases in the middle. The CDR3 loop is CASSEGRGYQETQYF. CDR3 in DNA: TGCGCCAGCAGTGAGGGACGGGGGTACCAAGAGACCCAGTACTTC.

This clone has just a few counts. The chain has TRBV5-8 and TRBJ2-7; D is unclear. CDR1 SGHTS and CDR2 YDEGEE come from the germline V gene. The CDR3 loop spans 13 amino acids. Trimming removed 4 bases from V and 1 base from J, with 9 bases in between. The CDR3 region is CASSQRLSYEQYF. The CDR3 DNA follows: TGTGCCAGCAGCCAGAGGTTATCCTACGAGCAGTACTTC.

The genes are TRBV5-1 and TRBJ2-7; the match to TRBD2 covers 9 bases. Germline V gene sequence: CDR1 SGHRS, CDR2 YFSETQ. V was clipped by 2 bases and J by 7 bases; unmatched bases: 4. This CDR3 has 13 amino acids. The CDR3 nucleotides are TGCGCCAGCAGCTTTCGACTAGCGGCGGAGCAGTACTTC. It encodes CASSFRLAAEQYF.

The chain uses TRBV7-9 and TRBJ2-7, with 9 nucleotides matching TRBD1. Germline V CDR1 and CDR2: SEHNR, FQNEAQ (reference sequence). This CDR3 comprises 15 residues. The trim removed 1 base at V and 3 bases at J, leaving 4 bases unmatched. CDR3 sequence: CASSLGTGVYYEQYV. In DNA form, the CDR3 reads TGTGCCAGCAGCTTAGGGACAGGGGTCTACTACGAGCAGTACGTC.

V and J are TRBV27 and TRBJ2-7, with D perhaps matching TRBD1 (6 bases). There are 13 residues in the CDR3. V was trimmed by 4 bases and J by 3 bases, leaving 10 bases between them. The germline V gene has CDR1 MNHEY and CDR2 SMNVEV (reference sequence). The CDR3 is CASSSGVSYEQYF. Here the CDR3 DNA reads TGTGCCAGCAGTTCAGGGGTAAGCTACGAGCAGTACTTC.

The chain joins TRBV6-5 to TRBJ1-1; D perhaps matches TRBD1 (5 bases). The CDR3 loop spans 13 amino acids. V gave up 4 bases and J gave up 4 bases, with 10 bases separating them. Germline values: CDR1 MNHEY, CDR2 SVGAGI. The chain's CDR3 is CASSFGRGTEAFF. The CDR3 region has the DNA TGTGCCAGCAGTTTCGGGAGGGGCACTGAAGCTTTCTTT.

The CDR3 protein is CASRSGLAGPLGEQFF. CDR3 coding DNA: TGTGCCAGCAGAAGTGGACTAGCGGGACCACTAGGTGAGCAGTTCTTC. The chain couples TRBV27 to TRBJ2-1; TRBD2 matches 12 bases. Germline CDR1 MNHEY, CDR2 SMNVEV (reference sequence). Unmatched junction bases numbered 12, after V lost 6 bases and J lost 9 bases. The CDR3 runs to 16 residues.

The V call is TRBV15, the J call TRBJ1-4; tentative D call: TRBD1 (5 bases). CDR1 and CDR2 from the germline V gene are LNHNV and YYDKDF (reference sequence). The CDR3 is made up of 15 amino acids. Trimming took 2 bases from V and 8 from J, leaving 15 bases between them. The CDR3 reads CATSRTGTSREKLFF. CDR3 DNA sequence: TGTGCCACCAGCAGAACCGGGACTTCTCGCGAAAAACTGTTTTTT.

The chain couples TRBV28 to TRBJ2-7, with TRBD2 identical over 7 bases. CDR1 MDHEN and CDR2 SYDVKM come from the germline V gene. The CDR3 runs 15 residues. Unmatched junction bases numbered 7, after V lost 3 bases and J lost 2 bases. CDR3 protein: CASSLAGVVAYEQYF. CDR3 sequence (DNA): TGTGCCAGCAGTTTGGCGGGAGTCGTGGCCTACGAGCAGTACTTC. The full variable domain, completed using reference TRBV28 and TRBJ2-7, is DVKVTQSSRYLVKRTGEKVFLECVQDMDHENMFWYRQDPGLGLRLIYFSYDVKMKEKGDIPEGYSVSREKKERFSLILESASTNQTSMYLCASSLAGVVAYEQYFGPGTRLTVT.

V and J are TRBV5-1 and TRBJ1-2; TRBD1 agrees at 8 bases. CDR1 is SGHRS, CDR2 YFSETQ, per germline. The CDR3 is made up of 16 amino acids. V was pared by 1 base and J by 1 base, with 6 bases of the junction left unmatched. DNA of the CDR3: TGCGCCAGCAGCTTGATCCAGGGGGCGAATAACTATGGCTACACCTTC. Translated: CASSLIQGANNYGYTF. The whole variable domain, filled in from reference TRBV5-1 and TRBJ1-2, reads KAGVTQTPRYLIKTRGQQVTLSCSPISGHRSVSWYQQTPGQGLQFLFEYFSETQRNKGNFPGRFSGRQFSNSRSEMNVSTLELGDSALYLCASSLIQGANNYGYTFGSGTRLTVV.

This clone was detected a few times. The rearrangement uses TRBV5-4 and TRBJ1-4; possibly TRBD1 for D (6 bases). Per the germline V gene, CDR1 is SGHNT and CDR2 is YYREEE (reference sequence). Between the trimmed V and J ends, which lost 4 bases and 5 bases, there was a span of 9 bases. This CDR3 region has 13 residues. As DNA, the CDR3 is TGTGCCAGCAGCCACCAGGGGAATGAAAAACTGTTTTTT. Protein sequence: CASSHQGNEKLFF.

The rearrangement joins TRBV5-1 to TRBJ1-4; D unresolved. CDR3 length equals 13 residues. Germline assignment: CDR1 SGHRS and CDR2 YFSETQ. The V and J ends lost 0 bases and 12 bases respectively, with 12 bases between them. Written as DNA, the CDR3 is TGCGCCAGCAGCTTGGCCGTGGAGGGTGAACTGTTTTTT. It encodes CASSLAVEGELFF.

J is TRBJ2-1 and V is TRBV14; no firm D call. V shed 1 base and J shed 12 bases, with 13 bases lying between them. In germline, CDR1 is SGHDN, CDR2 FVKESK. This CDR3 region has 13 residues. Here the CDR3 reads CASSQGEALPQFF. The CDR3 DNA sequence: TGTGCCAGCAGCCAAGGAGAGGCTCTTCCGCAGTTCTTC. The entire variable domain, with the rest obtained from reference TRBV14 and TRBJ2-1, is as follows: EAGVTQFPSHSVIEKGQTVTLRCDPISGHDNLYWYRRVMGKEIKFLLHFVKESKQDESGMPNNRFLAERTGGTYSTLKVQPAELEDSGVYFCASSQGEALPQFFGPGTRLTVL.

This chain uses TRBV4-2 with TRBJ2-3, with D tentatively TRBD1 (6 bases). Germline values: CDR1 LGHNA, CDR2 YNFKEQ. Trimming took 1 base from V and 2 from J, leaving 13 bases between them. The CDR3 totals 16 residues. CDR3 nucleotides: TGTGCCAGCAGCCAAGGTGGGACACATTCCACAGATACGCAGTATTTT. The encoded protein is CASSQGGTHSTDTQYF.

The V and J genes are TRBV19 and TRBJ1-3; D not certain. V lost 6 bases and J 0 bases, leaving 9 bases between the germline ends. Germline CDR1 is LNHDA and CDR2 is SQIVND (reference sequence). CDR3 size: 14 residues. The DNA for the CDR3 is TGTGCCAGTAGATTCGGTGACTCTGGAAACACCATATATTTT. Its protein product is CASRFGDSGNTIYF.